The rows below give T cell receptor delta chains drawn from one sample of a study of gamma-delta T cells after stem cell transplantation. TCRdb re-processed the RT-PCR reads via CATT. The profile shows several thousand delta-chain clones, around 27% of them singletons. Sequencing input: gamma-delta T cells. All receptors come from a human donor. It is not recorded whose cells these are; they may come from a transplant donor. Each CDR3 is given with its conserved first and last residue. The D gene is left open where the match is weak. Where a row states a size, it is once, few, many or the class of an expanded clone; other rows omit it.

D: TRDD3; J: TRDJ3; V: TRDV2; size: NA; length: 21; DNA: TGTGCCTGTGACAAGGTCCTGGTGGGGGATTCTAGCTCCTGGGACACCCGACAGATGTTTTTC; CDR3: CACDKVLVGDSSSWDTRQMFF
D: TRDD3; J: TRDJ2; V: TRDV2; size: medium-sized; length: 19; DNA: TGTGCCTGTGAGGAGATGGGGGATACGGCTAGAGCTTTGACAGCACAACTCTTCTTT; CDR3: CACEEMGDTARALTAQLFF
D: NA; J: TRDJ1; V: TRDV1; size: medium-sized; length: 11; DNA: TGTGCTCGGGTCTACACCGATAAACTCATCTTT; CDR3: CARVYTDKLIF
D: TRDD3; J: TRDJ1; V: TRAV29/DV5; size: NA; length: 18; DNA: TGTGCAGCAAGCGTCGGGGGGGATACGCAACCCCACACCGATAAACTCATCTTT; CDR3: CAASVGGDTQPHTDKLIF
D: TRDD3; J: TRDJ1; V: TRDV1; size: NA; length: 19; DNA: TGTGCTCTTGGGGAACTCCGGTTCCAACTGGGGGATATGACCGATAAACTCATCTTT; CDR3: CALGELRFQLGDMTDKLIF
D: NA; J: TRDJ1; V: TRDV2; size: few; length: 17; DNA: TGTGCCTGTGACACCGTTATGGGGGTTCCGTACACCGATAAACTCATCTTT; CDR3: CACDTVMGVPYTDKLIF
D: TRDD3; J: TRDJ1; V: TRDV1; size: NA; length: 21; DNA: TGTGCTCTTGGGGAACGGGTTATCTTCCTAGTGGGGGATACGGCCACCGATAAACTCATCTTT; CDR3: CALGERVIFLVGDTATDKLIF
D: NA; J: TRDJ1; V: TRDV2; size: few; length: 15; DNA: TGTGCCTGTGAAGAGGTCAAATACAGGGGAGATAAACTCATCTTT; CDR3: CACEEVKYRGDKLIF
D: TRDD3; J: TRDJ1; V: TRDV2; size: NA; length: 23; DNA: TGTGCCTGTGACACCGTAAGACTATCGCTTTACTGGGGGACACAGGGGTACACCGATAAACTCATCTTT; CDR3: CACDTVRLSLYWGTQGYTDKLIF
D: TRDD3; J: TRDJ1; V: TRDV2; size: NA; length: 16; DNA: TGTGCCTGTGACACCAACTGGGGGGTGTACACCGATAAACTCATCTTT; CDR3: CACDTNWGVYTDKLIF
D: NA; J: TRDJ1; V: TRDV2; size: NA; length: 21; DNA: TGTGCCTGTGACCCTGTCCGGCCCCCTTCCCCGGACCACGACCGCCCCGATAAACTCATCTTT; CDR3: CACDPVRPPSPDHDRPDKLIF
D: TRDD3; J: TRDJ1; V: TRDV2; size: once; length: 13; DNA: TGTGCCTGTGACAGGATACTGGGGGACCGCTTCATCTTT; CDR3: CACDRILGDRFIF
D: TRDD3; J: TRDJ1; V: TRDV2; size: medium-sized; length: 16; DNA: TGTGCCTGTGACCCGGTGTCTGGGGGATACCGCCATAAACTCATCTTT; CDR3: CACDPVSGGYRHKLIF
D: NA; J: TRDJ1; V: TRDV1; size: NA; length: 22; DNA: TGTGCTCTTGGCGGTACGCCTGCCTCCCTCTATAGAAGGCATACGGGAACCGATAAACTCATCTTT; CDR3: CALGGTPASLYRRHTGTDKLIF
D: TRDD2; J: TRDJ1; V: TRDV1; size: NA; length: 22; DNA: TGTGCTCTTGGGGAGCAATTCCTACCCTCGCGGGTTGGGCGACCAGACACCGATAAACTCATCTTT; CDR3: CALGEQFLPSRVGRPDTDKLIF
D: NA; J: TRDJ1; V: TRDV1; size: NA; length: 14; DNA: TGTGCTCTTGGTCTGGTGGGTCTAACCGATAAACTCATCTTT; CDR3: CALGLVGLTDKLIF
D: TRDD3; J: TRDJ1; V: TRDV2; size: medium-sized; length: 19; DNA: TGTGCCTGTGGCCCCCCCACTGGGGGATACGTGCAGTACACCGATAAACTCATCTTT; CDR3: CACGPPTGGYVQYTDKLIF
D: NA; J: TRDJ3; V: TRDV2; size: medium-sized; length: 21; DNA: TGTGCCTGTGACACCGGCCAGTTCCCCTCCCAAAGCTCCTGGGACACCCGACAGATGTTTTTC; CDR3: CACDTGQFPSQSSWDTRQMFF
D: NA; J: TRDJ1; V: TRDV2; size: few; length: 14; DNA: TGTGCCTGTGACCCTCTAGATCGCCGGGATAAACTCATCTTT; CDR3: CACDPLDRRDKLIF
D: NA; J: TRDJ4; V: TRDV1; size: NA; length: 13; DNA: TGTGCTCTTGCTTCCGGGCCACACAGACCCCTGATCTTT; CDR3: CALASGPHRPLIF
D: NA; J: TRDJ1; V: TRDV2; size: medium-sized; length: 15; DNA: TGTGCCTGTGACAGCATCTCGGAGATACTTCAGAAACTCATCTTT; CDR3: CACDSISEILQKLIF
D: NA; J: TRDJ1; V: TRDV2; size: few; length: 15; DNA: TGTGCCTGTGACACCGTCGAACTGGGCACCGATAAACTCATCTTT; CDR3: CACDTVELGTDKLIF
D: NA; J: TRDJ1; V: TRDV1; size: few; length: 16; DNA: TGTGCTCTTGGGGAACTCCCCTTCCCGTACACCGATAAACTCATCTTT; CDR3: CALGELPFPYTDKLIF